These 7 T cell receptor beta chains originate from one sample sequenced in a study of neurological immune-mediated disorders. TCRdb re-analysed the 5' RACE reads in MiXCR, keeping a single row per CDR3 protein. The sample yields 39,000 or so distinct CDR3 sequences, 2% to 3% seen once. The sequencing sample was made of PBMCs. These receptors were collected from a man aged 25-45 years with multiple sclerosis.

The sample holds many counts of this clonotype. The V and J genes are TRBV18 and TRBJ2-1, with 8 nucleotides matching TRBD1. The CDR3 length is 13 residues. J gave up 8 bases and V 4 bases, and 4 bases lay outside the gene matches. CDR1 KGHSH and CDR2 LQKENI come from the germline V gene. The CDR3 nucleotides are TGTGCCAGCTCACTAGGACAGGGCGATGAGCAGTTCTTC. Translated: CASSLGQGDEQFF.

This clonotype was found many times. This chain joins TRBV4-1 and TRBJ1-5; no reliable D call. The germline V and J ends were trimmed by 3 bases and 7 bases, with 16 bases remaining between them. Germline CDR1 reads MGHRA; CDR2 reads YSYEKL. This CDR3 has 15 residues. DNA for the CDR3: TGCGCCAGCAGCCATGCCCTGAGGGCAGGACAGCCCCAGCATTTT. It encodes CASSHALRAGQPQHF.

This clonotype was counted many times. The J gene is TRBJ2-3, the V gene TRBV6-2 or TRBV6-3; TRBD2 matches 10 bases. V trimming: 5 bases; J trimming: 1 base; junction bases outside the gene matches: 3. Germline-derived CDR1 and CDR2 are MNHEY and SVGEGT. This CDR3 comprises 15 residues. The DNA for the CDR3 is TGTGCCAGCAGTCCTGGGACTAGCGGCACAGATACGCAGTATTTT. Translating gives CASSPGTSGTDTQYF.

The table lists this clonotype with many counts. V is TRBV20-1 and J is TRBJ2-2, with D possibly TRBD2 on 7 matching bases. The CDR3 has 16 residues. Germline CDR1 reads DFQATT; CDR2 reads SNEGSKA (reference sequence). V was trimmed by 0 bases and J by 5 bases, leaving 16 bases between them. The CDR3 sequence is CSARDRRGAGTGELFF. CDR3 sequence (DNA): TGCAGTGCTAGAGATCGCCGGGGGGCGGGAACCGGGGAGCTGTTTTTT.

This clonotype was observed at least ten times. The gene calls are TRBV27 and TRBJ2-7; 8 bases fit TRBD2. The CDR3 contains 17 residues. Germline V CDR1 and CDR2: MNHEY, SMNVEV (reference sequence). The junction had 12 bases not matched to a gene; V was cut back by 2 bases and J by 3 bases. CDR3: CASSLTPGTRQFYEQYF. The CDR3 region has the DNA TGTGCCAGCAGTTTAACCCCCGGGACTAGGCAGTTCTACGAGCAGTACTTC.

This clonotype was observed a handful of times. In nucleotides, the CDR3 is TGTGCCAGCAGAACTAGCGGGAGTCTCACCTACGAGCAGTACTTC. It specifies CASRTSGSLTYEQYF. This chain joins TRBV28 and TRBJ2-7; TRBD2 matches 11 bases. The CDR3 contains 15 residues. Trimming at V came to 6 bases and at J to 2 bases, leaving 6 bases not matched to a gene. Germline V gene data show CDR1 as MDHEN and CDR2 as SYDVKM.

This clonotype was observed many times. The chain combines TRBV3-1 with TRBJ1-6; the match to TRBD1 covers 9 bases. The trim removed 3 bases at V and 8 bases at J, leaving 5 bases unmatched. CDR1 LGHDT and CDR2 YNNKEL come from the germline V gene (reference sequence). The CDR3 runs to 15 residues. CDR3 residues: CASSQTDRGYSPLHF. CDR3 coding DNA: TGTGCCAGCAGCCAGACGGACAGGGGTTATTCACCCCTCCACTTT.